The clone carrying this T cell receptor beta chain showed up many times. Its antigen remains unidentified. Amplification yielded TCR beta CDR3 regions, with RNA transcripts as the source. The study used the HTBI primer set for a first-round RT-PCR of the TCR CDR3. TCRdb processed the multiplex PCR reads anew with MiXCR; each CDR3 protein has one entry. The sample shows around 800,000 distinct CDR3 sequences, approximately 40% of them seen only once. The authors took PBMCs from roughly 9.5 ml fresh peripheral blood. The data stem from a study of T cells in Graves' hyperthyroidism and ophthalmopathy. General study points: Ophthalmopathy was identified by the model a median roughly six months ahead of onset. Blood shared most expanded thyroid clonotypes above 0.001. A model of 13 V-J features distinguished ophthalmopathy from stable hyperthyroidism.

Germline lookup yields CDR1 SGHRS and CDR2 YFSETQ. V was clipped by 4 bases and J by 5 bases, with 15 bases between them. This CDR3 has 14 residues. This receptor was identified in a young man with Graves' hyperthyroidism. The chain employs TRBV5-1 and TRBJ1-2; TRBD1 might be the D (5 bases). Source material: blood. The CDR3 nucleotides are TGCGCCAGCAGCGTTGACAGTATCGATTATGGCTACACCTTC. Translating it yields CASSVDSIDYGYTF.